These T cell receptor beta chains were read from a single sample in a study of CD8 T cells in ankylosing spondylitis. TCRdb itself ran the 5' RACE reads through MiXCR, one entry per CDR3 protein. The table records 200,000 to 300,000 distinct CDR3 sequences, 10% of them present only once. Sequences were obtained from blood, either unsorted or a sorted T cell fraction (not recorded which). Source of these receptors: a male donor with ankylosing spondylitis or in good health (not recorded which). Both conserved end residues are part of each CDR3. The D gene is left open where the match is weak. Not every row has a clone size; where given, it reads once, few, many or a size class.

j_call: TRBJ1-4
d_call: TRBD1
cdr3_length: 13
v_call: TRBV6-6
clone_size: many
cdr3_aa: CASRPTGTEKLFF
cdr3_nt: TGTGCCAGCAGACCGACAGGGACCGAAAAACTGTTTTTT

j_call: TRBJ2-1
d_call: TRBD1
cdr3_length: 16
v_call: TRBV6-5
clone_size: few
cdr3_aa: CASSYSRDRGGNEQFF
cdr3_nt: TGTGCCAGCAGTTACTCCAGGGACAGGGGTGGCAATGAGCAGTTCTTC

j_call: TRBJ2-7
d_call: TRBD1
cdr3_length: 16
v_call: TRBV6-5
clone_size: many
cdr3_aa: CASSSLRDRGTYEQYF
cdr3_nt: TGTGCCAGCAGTTCCCTCCGGGACAGGGGAACCTACGAGCAGTACTTC

j_call: TRBJ2-1
d_call: .
cdr3_length: 15
v_call: TRBV4-2
clone_size: many
cdr3_aa: CASSQESGFYNEQFF
cdr3_nt: TGTGCCAGCAGCCAAGAGAGCGGATTCTACAATGAGCAGTTCTTC

j_call: TRBJ2-7
d_call: .
cdr3_length: 13
v_call: TRBV20-1
clone_size: .
cdr3_aa: CSPLEAGNSEQYF
cdr3_nt: TGCAGTCCCCTAGAGGCTGGGAATTCCGAGCAGTACTTC

j_call: TRBJ1-2
d_call: .
cdr3_length: 14
v_call: TRBV7-9
clone_size: many
cdr3_aa: CASSLLGNNYGYTF
cdr3_nt: TGTGCCAGCAGCTTGCTCGGGAATAACTATGGCTACACCTTC

j_call: TRBJ2-3
d_call: .
cdr3_length: 17
v_call: TRBV11-2
clone_size: many
cdr3_aa: CASSLVPGVIGTDTQYF
cdr3_nt: TGTGCCAGCAGCTTAGTTCCCGGGGTTATCGGCACAGATACGCAGTATTTT

j_call: TRBJ1-1
d_call: .
cdr3_length: 17
v_call: TRBV25-1
clone_size: few
cdr3_aa: CASSDPSATEGDTEAFF
cdr3_nt: TGTGCCAGCAGTGATCCCTCGGCTACCGAGGGGGACACTGAAGCTTTCTTT

j_call: TRBJ2-5
d_call: TRBD2
cdr3_length: 16
v_call: TRBV25-1
clone_size: many
cdr3_aa: CASSHPGGDSPETQYF
cdr3_nt: TGTGCCAGCAGTCACCCGGGGGGGGACTCTCCCGAGACCCAGTACTTC

j_call: TRBJ1-1
d_call: .
cdr3_length: 13
v_call: TRBV28
clone_size: many
cdr3_aa: CASSPRVNTEAFF
cdr3_nt: TGTGCCAGCAGCCCCCGGGTGAACACTGAAGCTTTCTTT

j_call: TRBJ2-1
d_call: TRBD2
cdr3_length: 17
v_call: TRBV28
clone_size: once
cdr3_aa: CASSFPGTSVLYNEQFF
cdr3_nt: TGTGCCAGCAGTTTCCCCGGGACTAGCGTCTTATACAATGAGCAGTTCTTC

j_call: TRBJ1-2
d_call: .
cdr3_length: 12
v_call: TRBV7-2
clone_size: .
cdr3_aa: CASSLPARGYTF
cdr3_nt: TGTGCCAGCAGCCTACCGGCAAGGGGCTACACCTTC

j_call: TRBJ1-4
d_call: .
cdr3_length: 15
v_call: TRBV20-1
clone_size: many
cdr3_aa: CSAGFVASYNEKLFF
cdr3_nt: TGCAGTGCTGGCTTCGTGGCTTCTTATAATGAAAAACTGTTTTTT

j_call: TRBJ2-7
d_call: .
cdr3_length: 13
v_call: TRBV12-3/TRBV12-4
clone_size: many
cdr3_aa: CASSSRGTYEQYF
cdr3_nt: TGTGCCAGCAGTTCGAGGGGGACCTACGAGCAGTACTTC

j_call: TRBJ1-5
d_call: .
cdr3_length: 14
v_call: TRBV7-9
clone_size: few
cdr3_aa: CASSLETVNQPQHF
cdr3_nt: TGTGCCAGCAGCTTGGAAACAGTAAATCAGCCCCAGCATTTT

j_call: TRBJ2-1
d_call: .
cdr3_length: 13
v_call: TRBV7-9
clone_size: few
cdr3_aa: CASSSEGYNEQFF
cdr3_nt: TGTGCCAGCAGCTCGGAGGGCTACAATGAGCAGTTCTTC

j_call: TRBJ1-2
d_call: .
cdr3_length: 13
v_call: TRBV4-2
clone_size: many
cdr3_aa: CASSQESRQGYTF
cdr3_nt: TGTGCCAGCAGCCAAGAAAGCAGGCAAGGCTACACCTTC

j_call: TRBJ2-4
d_call: .
cdr3_length: 15
v_call: TRBV30
clone_size: few
cdr3_aa: CAWSVGRVDKNIQYF
cdr3_nt: TGTGCCTGGAGTGTTGGCAGGGTGGACAAAAACATTCAGTACTTC

j_call: TRBJ2-3
d_call: .
cdr3_length: 14
v_call: TRBV7-9
clone_size: many
cdr3_aa: CASSFNRGTDTQYF
cdr3_nt: TGTGCCAGCAGCTTTAACAGGGGCACAGATACGCAGTATTTT

j_call: TRBJ2-1
d_call: .
cdr3_length: 11
v_call: TRBV6-5
clone_size: many
cdr3_aa: CASSYNREQFF
cdr3_nt: TGTGCCAGCAGTTACAATCGCGAGCAGTTCTTC

j_call: TRBJ2-1
d_call: TRBD2
cdr3_length: 14
v_call: TRBV20-1
clone_size: many
cdr3_aa: CSASVASGKGEQFF
cdr3_nt: TGCAGTGCTAGCGTGGCTAGCGGTAAAGGGGAGCAGTTCTTC

j_call: TRBJ1-1
d_call: .
cdr3_length: 13
v_call: TRBV20-1
clone_size: many
cdr3_aa: CSVHLQGGTEAFF
cdr3_nt: TGCAGTGTCCACCTACAGGGAGGTACTGAAGCTTTCTTT

j_call: TRBJ2-1
d_call: .
cdr3_length: 14
v_call: TRBV7-9
clone_size: .
cdr3_aa: CASSLAEIYNEQFF
cdr3_nt: TGTGCCAGCAGCTTAGCGGAGATCTACAATGAGCAGTTCTTC

j_call: TRBJ1-1
d_call: TRBD1
cdr3_length: 16
v_call: TRBV7-6
clone_size: .
cdr3_aa: CASSLGTGTMNTEAFF
cdr3_nt: TGTGCCAGCAGCTTGGGGACAGGGACCATGAACACTGAAGCTTTCTTT

j_call: TRBJ2-1
d_call: TRBD2
cdr3_length: 15
v_call: TRBV20-1
clone_size: many
cdr3_aa: CSAAPGLGPYNEQFF
cdr3_nt: TGCAGTGCCGCCCCCGGACTAGGGCCCTACAATGAGCAGTTCTTC

j_call: TRBJ2-7
d_call: .
cdr3_length: 10
v_call: TRBV6-1
clone_size: .
cdr3_aa: CATLRREQYF
cdr3_nt: TGTGCCACCCTAAGGAGGGAGCAGTACTTC

j_call: TRBJ1-1
d_call: .
cdr3_length: 16
v_call: TRBV7-6
clone_size: .
cdr3_aa: CASSLGSRVGNTEAFF
cdr3_nt: TGTGCCAGCAGCTTAGGGAGCCGGGTCGGAAACACTGAAGCTTTCTTT

j_call: TRBJ2-7
d_call: .
cdr3_length: 15
v_call: TRBV20-1
clone_size: few
cdr3_aa: CSARVGVGGPYEQYF
cdr3_nt: TGCAGTGCTAGGGTTGGAGTCGGGGGCCCCTACGAGCAGTACTTC

j_call: TRBJ2-2
d_call: .
cdr3_length: 16
v_call: TRBV19
clone_size: .
cdr3_aa: CASSIYSLANTGELFF
cdr3_nt: TGTGCCAGTAGTATCTACAGCCTCGCGAACACCGGGGAGCTGTTTTTT

j_call: TRBJ2-1
d_call: .
cdr3_length: 15
v_call: TRBV5-1
clone_size: many
cdr3_aa: CASSLGWGSYNEQFF
cdr3_nt: TGCGCCAGCAGCTTAGGGTGGGGCTCCTACAATGAGCAGTTCTTC

j_call: TRBJ1-1
d_call: .
cdr3_length: 15
v_call: TRBV7-9
clone_size: .
cdr3_aa: CASNPLGALGTEAFF
cdr3_nt: TGTGCCAGCAACCCCCTGGGGGCGTTGGGAACTGAAGCTTTCTTT

j_call: TRBJ1-6
d_call: .
cdr3_length: 13
v_call: TRBV14
clone_size: many
cdr3_aa: CASSPQLNSPLHF
cdr3_nt: TGTGCCAGCAGCCCGCAGCTTAATTCACCCCTCCACTTT

j_call: TRBJ2-7
d_call: TRBD2
cdr3_length: 15
v_call: TRBV12-3/TRBV12-4
clone_size: many
cdr3_aa: CASSILAGGSHEQYF
cdr3_nt: TGTGCCAGCAGTATCCTAGCGGGAGGGAGCCACGAGCAGTACTTC

j_call: TRBJ2-5
d_call: .
cdr3_length: 12
v_call: TRBV12-3/TRBV12-4
clone_size: .
cdr3_aa: CASRQGLETQYF
cdr3_nt: TGTGCCAGCAGGCAGGGTTTAGAGACCCAGTACTTC

j_call: TRBJ2-3
d_call: TRBD1
cdr3_length: 14
v_call: TRBV11-2
clone_size: many
cdr3_aa: CASSPRDSRDTQYF
cdr3_nt: TGTGCCAGCAGCCCTCGGGACAGCAGAGATACGCAGTATTTT

j_call: TRBJ2-5
d_call: .
cdr3_length: 13
v_call: TRBV5-1
clone_size: many
cdr3_aa: CASGDGLQETQYF
cdr3_nt: TGCGCCAGCGGAGACGGGTTGCAAGAGACCCAGTACTTC

j_call: TRBJ2-5
d_call: .
cdr3_length: 13
v_call: TRBV12-3/TRBV12-4
clone_size: few
cdr3_aa: CASSDGRGETQYF
cdr3_nt: TGTGCCAGCAGCGATGGTAGGGGAGAGACCCAGTACTTC